This TCR beta chain was identified in a study of regulatory T cells in long-lasting Graves disease (dated by TCRdb to the early 2020s). For context, the study as a whole: Patients with newly diagnosed Graves' disease had been on antithyroid drugs for under 3 months. Patients with persistent Graves' disease were compared with patients with newly diagnosed Graves' disease using TCR sequencing and RNA sequencing of peripheral blood. The study was registered as a clinical trial and conducted in China. A total of about 33 samples underwent TCR sequencing, from about 13 patients with persistent Graves' disease and about 20 patients with newly diagnosed Graves' disease.

Read against the paper, the sample's time point label means: newly diagnosed GD, antithyroid drugs for less than 3 months. For both TCR sequencing and RNA sequencing, RNA was extracted from PBMCs in TRIzol. Graves' disease was diagnosed according to American Thyroid Association guidelines. Patients for the study were recruited at an endocrinology department in Xi'an, China. Each patient gave roughly 10 milliliters of peripheral blood, collected in an EDTA anticoagulant tube. Ficoll Paque Plus density gradient separation was used to isolate PBMCs, and no further T cell sorting was performed. RNA quality was checked with an Agilent 2100 Bioanalyzer and agarose gel, and concentration with a NanoDrop 2000. The cysteine opens and the phenylalanine closes a CDR3 of 16 amino acids. Here the CDR3 DNA is all that survives: 48 bases in frame from base 1. CDR1 and CDR2 are drawn from the germline V gene (reference sequence): MNHEY, SMNVEV. The V end gives up 5 bases and the J end 7 bases, leaving 16 bases in the junction not matched to a gene.

Library preparation was by multiplex PCR. Sequencing was performed on an Illumina HiSeq 4000. CDR3 regions were amplified by Arm-PCR with iRepertoire HTBI primers to construct TCR beta libraries. Before sequencing, the PCR products underwent gel purification. The paper's processing steps were these. A total of around 66 TRBV and approximately 13 TRBJ segments were identified across samples and were used for gene usage analysis of CDR3 amino acid clonotypes. Filtered high-quality paired reads were merged into contigs using COPE and FqMerger. BLAST was used to align contigs to the IMGT TRBV, TRBD and TRBJ reference genes, and CDR3 was defined following IMGT. Any clonotype with a frequency above 0.1% was counted as a highly expanded clone. Shannon entropy was used to measure repertoire diversity, and the Gini coefficient was used to measure V-J evenness. A clonotype was considered public if more than one individual shared it. The public reads were reanalyzed by TCRdb: fastp trimming at Q25, MiXCR alignment, in-frame beta chains only. All rows with the same CDR3 protein become a single entry with the most common DNA and genes. TCRdb assigned the V and J calls; the authors' analysis was not used. The table for this sample lists about 220,000 distinct CDR3 sequences; 15% to 20% of them were counted only once. Approximately 20% of the sample lies in the top ten.

Results and caveats for the whole study, not just this receptor: The study examined only peripheral blood because the primary lesion, thyroid tissue, could not be accessed. Preferential use of TRBV28, TRBJ1-2 and TRBJ2-5 was observed in persistent disease, whereas TRBV20-1 and TRBJ2-1 were favored in newly diagnosed disease. Only the TCR beta chain was sequenced and analyzed. The authors noted that the small sample size was a limitation that may lower accuracy. Persistent patients shared more public clonotypes among themselves (around 3,000) than newly diagnosed patients did (more than 950). Lower TCR Shannon entropy and fewer highly expanded clones were observed in persistent Graves' disease patients than in newly diagnosed patients, which suggested clonal expansion.

Of note for this clonotype: Its antigen is not yet known. This sequence is one base from a far larger clone and is likely a read error.

The receptor was isolated from a female donor with Graves disease. The sequences come from peripheral blood mononuclear cells (PBMCs), collected at new diagnosis, from a patient treated with antithyroid drugs. In this chain, TRBV27 is recombined with TRBJ2-7; a stretch of 8 junction bases matches TRBD2. This receptor carries the CDR3 CASSVYSGTSVGEQYF. The nucleotide sequence is given as TGTGCCAGCAGTGTATATAGCGGGACTTCTGTAGGTGAGCAGTACTTC.